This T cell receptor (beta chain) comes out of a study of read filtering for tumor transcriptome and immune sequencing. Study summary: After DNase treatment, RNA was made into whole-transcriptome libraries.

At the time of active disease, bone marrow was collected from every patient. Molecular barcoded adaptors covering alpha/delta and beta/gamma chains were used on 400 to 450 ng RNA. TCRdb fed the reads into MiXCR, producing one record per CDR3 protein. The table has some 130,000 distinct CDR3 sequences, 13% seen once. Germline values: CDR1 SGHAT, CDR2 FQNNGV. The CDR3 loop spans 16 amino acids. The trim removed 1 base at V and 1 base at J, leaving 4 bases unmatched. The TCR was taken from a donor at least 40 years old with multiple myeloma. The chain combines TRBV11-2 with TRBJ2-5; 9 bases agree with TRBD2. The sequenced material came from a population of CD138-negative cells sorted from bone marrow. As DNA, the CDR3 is TGTGCCAGCAGCTTAGGACTAGCGGAGTTCCAAGAGACCCAGTACTTC. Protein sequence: CASSLGLAEFQETQYF.